These 28 T cell receptor beta chains were all obtained from the same sample, sequenced in a study of shared clonotypes between healthy human individuals. Produced via immunoSEQ multiplex PCR; TCRdb's table is partial and in-frame only. This table has roughly 2,500,000 clones, 93% appearing once. Sequences were obtained from naive CD4+ T cells from PBMCs. Subset: CD45RA+ positively selected. The receptors shown here come from a man between 18 and 35 years old in good health. Some clones in this sample may be carry-over from other donors' samples.

This chain links TRBV2 with TRBJ2-5, with D possibly being TRBD1 (5 bases). V was cut by 5 bases and J by 5 bases, with 12 bases left in between. CDR1 and CDR2 from the germline V gene are SNHLY and FYNNEI. The length of the CDR3 is 13 residues. The CDR3 region has the DNA TGTGCCAGCAGTTTCTTTCAGGGCGAGACCCAGTACTTC. As protein: CASSFFQGETQYF.

The rearrangement links TRBV11-2 to TRBJ2-6; D is possibly TRBD2 (6 bases). Per the germline V gene, CDR1 is SGHAT and CDR2 is FQNNGV. CDR3 size: 16 residues. Trimming cost V 5 bases and J 4 bases, with 15 bases left between them. CDR3 region: CASSPGTYPGANVLTF. As DNA, the CDR3 is TGTGCCAGCAGCCCTGGGACTTACCCGGGGGCCAACGTCCTGACTTTC.

The gene calls are TRBV29-1 and TRBJ2-4; a weak D match, TRBD1 (5 bases). Trimming left V 4 bases short and J 1 base short, with 11 bases between. The germline V gene encodes CDR1 SQVTM and CDR2 ANQGSEA. This CDR3 region has 14 residues. CDR3 region: CSVATDAAKNIQYF. CDR3 in DNA: TGCAGCGTTGCGACAGATGCTGCCAAAAACATTCAGTACTTC.

The chain is built from TRBV5-1 and TRBJ2-5; 9 bases align to TRBD1. The J segment lost 10 bases and the V segment lost 0 bases, leaving 4 bases of the junction unmatched. The CDR3 contains 13 residues. Germline loops: CDR1 SGHRS, CDR2 YFSETQ. This CDR3 is CASSLAQGADQYF. CDR3 in DNA: TGCGCCAGCAGCTTGGCACAGGGGGCGGACCAGTACTTC.

As concerns this clone: Distinct nucleotide sequences in the sample also encode this CDR3. V is TRBV7-9 and J is TRBJ2-5; possible D gene TRBD2, 7 bases. Deletions cut 4 bases from V and 4 bases from J, with 13 bases between. CDR1 SEHNR and CDR2 FQNEAQ come from the germline V gene (reference sequence). The CDR3 has 14 amino acids. DNA for the CDR3: TGTGCCAGCAGCTCCCGAGGGGGGGGAGAGACCCAGTACTTC. Its protein is CASSSRGGGETQYF.

The chain uses TRBV7-7 and TRBJ2-3; 10 bases are a match to TRBD2. The CDR3 loop spans 16 amino acids. CDR1 is SSHAT and CDR2 is FNYEAQ in the germline V gene (reference sequence). The V and J ends lost 5 bases and 0 bases, in that order; junction bases with no gene match: 5. The CDR3 sequence is CASSPLAGTSTDTQYF. DNA of the CDR3: TGTGCCAGCAGCCCACTAGCGGGGACTAGCACAGATACGCAGTATTTT.

Only one count was recorded for this clone. The rearrangement uses TRBV28 and TRBJ1-5, with a tentative D call TRBD1 (6 bases). CDR3 length: 15 residues. Germline CDR1 and CDR2: MDHEN and SYDVKM. Trimming stripped 6 bases from V and 6 bases from J, with 18 bases between. The CDR3: CASSPNRRTAQPQHF. The CDR3 nucleotides are TGTGCCAGCAGCCCTAACCGCCGGACAGCTCAGCCCCAGCATTTT.

The chain employs TRBV19 and TRBJ2-5; TRBD2 matches at 7 bases. The CDR3 length is 16 residues. Unmatched junction bases numbered 9, after V lost 0 bases and J lost 5 bases. Germline V gives CDR1 LNHDA, CDR2 SQIVND (reference sequence). The CDR3 loop is CASSIDRASGAETQYF. The CDR3 nucleotides read TGTGCCAGTAGTATAGATCGCGCTAGCGGTGCGGAGACCCAGTACTTC.

The V call is TRBV27, the J call TRBJ2-7, with 7 positions matching TRBD1. There are 13 residues in the CDR3. The germline gives CDR1 MNHEY, CDR2 SMNVEV (reference sequence). Trimming cost V 6 bases and J 6 bases; bases outside gene matches: 8. Written as DNA, the CDR3 is TGTGCCAGCAGGCCGACAGGGTTTGGCGAGCAGTACTTC. Protein product: CASRPTGFGEQYF.

The chain employs TRBV5-1 and TRBJ1-1, with 8 bases aligning to TRBD1. Germline V gene sequence: CDR1 SGHRS, CDR2 YFSETQ. The CDR3 has 15 amino acids. Germline trimming cut 4 bases from V and 0 bases from J; bases unmatched to any gene: 5. The CDR3 DNA sequence: TGCGCCAGCAGCCCGGACAGGGCCCTGAACACTGAAGCTTTCTTT. Its protein product is CASSPDRALNTEAFF.

This chain joins TRBV5-1 and TRBJ1-4; D uncertain. The CDR3 spans 15 residues. Trimming took off 0 bases at V and 3 bases at J, with 9 bases between the two ends. Germline V CDR1 and CDR2: SGHRS, YFSETQ. The CDR3 nucleotides read TGCGCCAGCAGCTTGGAGGCGGGGTCTAATGAAAAACTGTTTTTT. Its translation is CASSLEAGSNEKLFF.

For this clone: Distinct nucleotide sequences in the sample also encode this CDR3. The chain is built from TRBV5-1 and TRBJ1-1, with TRBD1 as a possible D gene (5 bases). Germline V lookup: CDR1 SGHRS, CDR2 YFSETQ. This CDR3 comprises 14 residues. Trimming left V 0 bases short and J 3 bases short, with 9 bases between. Written as DNA, the CDR3 is TGCGCCAGCAGCTTGGTGCAGGGTGACACTGAAGCTTTCTTT. Translating it yields CASSLVQGDTEAFF.

The chain combines TRBV11-2 with TRBJ2-2, with unresolved D. Trimming stripped 5 bases from V and 7 bases from J, with 20 bases between. The CDR3 covers 16 residues. Germline V gives CDR1 SGHAT, CDR2 FQNNGV. The CDR3 loop is CASSLYIIRLGGELFF. The CDR3 nucleotides read TGTGCCAGCAGCCTCTATATAATACGTTTGGGCGGGGAGCTGTTTTTT. The full variable domain, its missing parts supplied by reference TRBV11-2 and TRBJ2-2, is EAGVAQSPRYKIIEKRQSVAFWCNPISGHATLYWYQQILGQGPKLLIQFQNNGVVDDSQLPKDRFSAERLKGVDSTLKIQPAKLEDSAVYLCASSLYIIRLGGELFFGEGSRLTVL.

The chain carries TRBV9 and TRBJ2-2, with D perhaps matching TRBD2 (6 bases). Deletions cut 4 bases from V and 1 base from J, with 14 bases between. The germline V gene encodes CDR1 SGDLS and CDR2 YYNGEE. This CDR3 comprises 16 residues. This chain's CDR3 is CASSLGQGGNTGELFF. In DNA, the CDR3 is TGTGCCAGCAGCCTCGGGCAGGGAGGGAACACCGGGGAGCTGTTTTTT. Complete variable domain (other parts from reference TRBV9 and TRBJ2-2): DSGVTQTPKHLITATGQRVTLRCSPRSGDLSVYWYQQSLDQGLQFLIQYYNGEERAKGNILERFSAQQFPDLHSELNLSSLELGDSALYFCASSLGQGGNTGELFFGEGSRLTVL.

Only one count was recorded for this clone. The same CDR3 is also encoded by other DNA sequences in this sample. The CDR3 spells CASSIGPSTDTQYF. CDR3 coding DNA: TGTGCCAGTAGTATAGGGCCCTCCACAGATACGCAGTATTTT. The V gene is TRBV19, the J gene TRBJ2-3; no clear D gene. The V gene's germline CDR1 is LNHDA and CDR2 SQIVND (reference sequence). This CDR3 spans 14 amino acids. The V gene lost 1 base and the J gene lost 2 bases, with 7 bases spanning the gap.

The chain joins TRBV18 to TRBJ2-2, with a weak D call TRBD2 (5 bases). The CDR3 runs 14 residues. Trimming stripped 3 bases from V and 3 bases from J, with 8 bases between. CDR1 and CDR2 from the germline V gene are KGHSH and LQKENI. The CDR3 bases are TGTGCCAGCTCACCCGGGATTCACACCGGGGAGCTGTTTTTT. It is translated as CASSPGIHTGELFF.

As for this clone: This CDR3 fails to terminate in the conserved phenylalanine or tryptophan, so it likely reflects a read error. This sequence joins TRBV28 and TRBJ2-7; 9 bases are a match to TRBD1. This CDR3 contains 14 residues. In germline, CDR1 is MDHEN, CDR2 SYDVKM. With 5 bases clipped from V and 6 bases from J, the junction kept 8 bases outside the gene matches. The CDR3 coding sequence is TGTGCCAGCAGTGGGGGGACAGGGACCATCGAGCAGTACATC. The encoded protein is CASSGGTGTIEQYI.

V and J are TRBV18 and TRBJ1-5; no clear D. The CDR3 contains 14 residues. Germline values: CDR1 KGHSH, CDR2 LQKENI. Trimming pared 3 bases from V and 5 bases from J, leaving 11 bases between. The CDR3 loop is CASSPLFKDQPQHF. For the CDR3, the DNA is TGTGCCAGCTCACCTCTTTTCAAGGATCAGCCCCAGCATTTT.

The rearrangement uses TRBV2 and TRBJ1-2, with a tentative D call TRBD1 (6 bases). The CDR3 contains 14 residues. Germline CDR1 and CDR2: SNHLY and FYNNEI. The V end was cut by 4 bases, the J end by 4 bases, with 13 bases between. The CDR3 sequence: CASSGEGEGYGYTF. In DNA, the CDR3 is TGTGCCAGCAGTGGTGAGGGGGAGGGCTATGGCTACACCTTC. Combining the CDR3 with reference TRBV2 and TRBJ1-2 gives the whole variable domain EPEVTQTPSHQVTQMGQEVILRCVPISNHLYFYWYRQILGQKVEFLVSFYNNEISEKSEIFDDQFSVERPDGSNFTLKIRSTKLEDSAMYFCASSGEGEGYGYTFGSGTRLTVV.

The chain carries TRBV28 and TRBJ1-4; 7 bases fit TRBD1. J lost 8 bases, V lost 6 bases, and 15 bases had no gene match. The CDR3 totals 16 residues. Per the germline V gene, CDR1 is MDHEN and CDR2 is SYDVKM. The CDR3 DNA follows: TGTGCCAGCAGCCTTGGGGGACAGCGGGAGAGGGAAAAACTGTTTTTT. Residues: CASSLGGQREREKLFF.

The J gene is TRBJ2-7, the V gene TRBV7-2, with 8 bases identical to TRBD2. From germline, CDR1 is SGHTA and CDR2 FQGNSA. CDR3 length: 16 residues. J gave up 5 bases and V 0 bases, and 9 bases lay outside the gene matches. The CDR3 is CASSLARSLAGNEQYF. CDR3 DNA: TGTGCCAGCAGCTTAGCGCGGAGCCTAGCGGGTAACGAGCAGTACTTC. The full variable domain, completed using reference TRBV7-2 and TRBJ2-7, is GAGVSQSPSNKVTEKGKDVELRCDPISGHTALYWYRQSLGQGLEFLIYFQGNSAPDKSGLPSDRFSAERTGGSVSTLTIQRTQQEDSAVYLCASSLARSLAGNEQYFGPGTRLTVT.

In its sample, this clone was seen once. V is TRBV18 and J is TRBJ1-5; D is perhaps TRBD1 (6 bases). Germline CDR1 and CDR2: KGHSH and LQKENI. This CDR3 contains 15 residues. V dropped 1 base and J dropped 7 bases, with 14 bases sitting between them. CDR3 in DNA: TGTGCCAGCTCACCACTACAGGGATCGGGGCAGCCCCAGCATTTT. Residues: CASSPLQGSGQPQHF.

V is TRBV6-1 and J is TRBJ1-1, with D perhaps TRBD1 (6 bases). Germline V lookup: CDR1 MNHNS, CDR2 SASEGT. Trimming shortened V by 6 bases and J by 0 bases, and 11 bases separated the two germline ends. This CDR3 has 14 amino acids. This CDR3 reads CASRTGSLNTEAFF. DNA of the CDR3: TGTGCCAGCAGAACAGGGAGTCTGAACACTGAAGCTTTCTTT.

The chain carries TRBV2 and TRBJ1-1; no firm D call. This CDR3 spans 13 amino acids. Germline-derived CDR1 and CDR2 are SNHLY and FYNNEI. Trimming pared 8 bases from V and 0 bases from J, leaving 10 bases between. The CDR3 protein is CASERRMNTEAFF. The CDR3, as DNA: TGTGCCAGCGAAAGACGCATGAACACTGAAGCTTTCTTT.

The chain employs TRBV15 and TRBJ2-7; 7 nucleotides match TRBD1. In germline, CDR1 is LNHNV, CDR2 YYDKDF (reference sequence). The CDR3 totals 15 residues. J was trimmed by 0 bases and V by 4 bases; bases with no gene match: 6. The CDR3 bases are TGTGCCACCAGCATCGAACAGGGGTTCTCCTACGAGCAGTACTTC. As protein: CATSIEQGFSYEQYF.

This chain links TRBV18 with TRBJ2-3, with 8 bases matching TRBD2. With V trimmed by 1 base and J by 0 bases, 6 bases remained unmatched. Germline CDR1 KGHSH, CDR2 LQKENI. The CDR3 sequence is 17 residues long. In DNA, the CDR3 is TGTGCCAGCTCACCACTAGTAGCGGGATATAGCACAGATACGCAGTATTTT. It translates to CASSPLVAGYSTDTQYF.

The CDR3 sequence: CASSLRAGVYGTEAFF. The CDR3 DNA sequence: TGTGCCAGCAGCCTCCGAGCAGGGGTCTATGGCACTGAAGCTTTCTTT. This chain links TRBV7-9 with TRBJ1-1, with a possible D match to TRBD1 (6 bases). The CDR3 sequence is 16 residues long. With 5 bases removed from V and 4 bases from J, the gap between germline ends came to 20 bases. Germline CDR1 SEHNR, CDR2 FQNEAQ (reference sequence).

The V call is TRBV5-1, the J call TRBJ2-6; D unclear. This CDR3 region has 15 residues. Germline V gene data show CDR1 as SGHRS and CDR2 as YFSETQ. Trimming cost V 5 bases and J 0 bases, with 9 bases left between them. The CDR3 reads CASSLPPSGANVLTF. The CDR3, as DNA: TGCGCCAGCAGTCTTCCGCCCTCTGGGGCCAACGTCCTGACTTTC.